The 15 T cell receptor beta chains below all came from one sample that was sequenced in a study of graft-versus-host responses after intestinal transplantation. Their antigens remain unidentified. Sequencing used immunoSEQ multiplex PCR; TCRdb keeps in-frame clones, though not all of them. Among roughly 120,000 clones listed, approximately 92% were seen once. Sample: unstimulated CD8+ T cells sorted from spleen or lymph node cells, taken before intestinal transplant. The receptors originated from a human donor who received an intestinal transplant.

This clone was found once. The CDR3 loop reads CASSYGLAGGRETQYF. CDR3 DNA: TGTGCCAGCAGTTATGGACTAGCGGGAGGGCGGGAGACCCAGTACTTC. The chain recombines TRBV6-5 with TRBJ2-5, with 15 bases aligning to TRBD2. This CDR3 spans 16 amino acids. CDR1 MNHEY and CDR2 SVGAGI come from the germline V gene. V trimming: 3 bases; J trimming: 5 bases; junction bases outside the gene matches: 4.

The V call is TRBV7-9, the J call TRBJ2-7; 8 positions match TRBD1. The CDR3 spans 15 residues. The germline V gene has CDR1 SEHNR and CDR2 FQNEAQ (reference sequence). The ends lost 5 bases at V and 0 bases at J; junction bases unmatched: 6. The CDR3: CASSGRDRLSYEQYF. CDR3 nucleotide sequence: TGTGCCAGCAGCGGAAGGGACAGGCTCTCCTACGAGCAGTACTTC.

This chain joins TRBV18 and TRBJ2-1; 8 bases line up with TRBD2. There are 13 residues in the CDR3. V dropped 10 bases and J dropped 1; count of bases not matched to a gene: 3. Germline lookup yields CDR1 KGHSH and CDR2 LQKENI. CDR3 protein: CATGGASYNEQFF. The CDR3 DNA is TGTGCCACCGGGGGGGCGTCCTACAATGAGCAGTTCTTC.

The genes are TRBV29-1 and TRBJ1-4; D perhaps matches TRBD1 (5 bases). The CDR3 has 13 amino acids. Germline V gene lookup returns CDR1 SQVTM and CDR2 ANQGSEA. The V gene lost 4 bases and the J gene lost 8 bases, with 14 bases spanning the gap. DNA for the CDR3: TGCAGCGTTGTAGGGGAGGCCGGCGAAAAACTGTTTTTT. It yields the protein CSVVGEAGEKLFF. The variable domain in full, with the rest retrieved from reference TRBV29-1 and TRBJ1-4, is SAVISQKPSRDICQRGTSLTIQCQVDSQVTMMFWYRQQPGQSLTLIATANQGSEATYESGFVIDKFPISRPNLTFSTLTVSNMSPEDSSIYLCSVVGEAGEKLFFGSGTQLSVL.

The genes are TRBV28 and TRBJ1-1, with D perhaps matching TRBD1 (5 bases). The CDR3 runs to 13 residues. Germline V CDR1 and CDR2: MDHEN, SYDVKM. The V end was cut by 1 base, the J end by 4 bases, with 7 bases between. This CDR3 reads CASSLFGGTEAFF. The CDR3 coding sequence is TGTGCCAGCAGTTTATTCGGGGGCACTGAAGCTTTCTTT.

This sequence joins TRBV9 and TRBJ2-2; 8 positions match TRBD2. There are 16 residues in the CDR3. Trimming removed 0 bases from V and 10 bases from J; junction bases left unmatched: 11. In germline, CDR1 is SGDLS, CDR2 YYNGEE. CDR3 loop: CASSVEGSGMEEELFF. CDR3 in DNA: TGTGCCAGCAGCGTAGAGGGTAGCGGGATGGAAGAGGAGCTGTTTTTT.

This chain connects TRBV7-9 to TRBJ2-7, with TRBD2 matching over 10 bases. The ends lost 1 base at V and 4 bases at J; junction bases unmatched: 4. The CDR3 spans 15 residues. Germline V lookup: CDR1 SEHNR, CDR2 FQNEAQ (reference sequence). The CDR3 sequence is CASSLEASGSYEQYF. The CDR3 bases are TGTGCCAGCAGCTTAGAGGCTAGCGGGAGTTACGAGCAGTACTTC.

The chain uses TRBV15 and TRBJ2-2; D gene unclear. With 0 bases removed from V and 6 bases from J, the gap between germline ends came to 11 bases. The CDR3 contains 15 residues. The germline CDR1 and CDR2 sequences are LNHNV and YYDKDF (reference sequence). The CDR3 DNA sequence: TGTGCCACCAGCAGAGATAAAAGCCTATCCGGGGAGCTGTTTTTT. This codes for CATSRDKSLSGELFF.

The V call is TRBV5-6, the J call TRBJ2-1; 13 bases align to TRBD2. The CDR3 runs to 17 residues. CDR1 and CDR2 from the germline V gene are SGHDT and YYEEEE. Germline trimming cut 0 bases from V and 4 bases from J; bases unmatched to any gene: 4. The CDR3: CASSLEGGLAGYNEQFF. The CDR3, as DNA: TGTGCCAGCAGCTTGGAGGGGGGACTAGCGGGGTACAATGAGCAGTTCTTC.

The gene calls are TRBV30 and TRBJ2-1; TRBD2 is a possible D gene (5 bases). In germline, CDR1 is GTSNPN, CDR2 SVGIG (reference sequence). This CDR3 is 12 amino acids long. Between the trimmed V and J ends, which lost 5 bases and 6 bases, there was a span of 11 bases. CDR3 amino acids: CAWFTSGNEQFF. The DNA of the CDR3 is TGTGCCTGGTTTACCAGCGGCAATGAGCAGTTCTTC.

The V call is TRBV5-1, the J call TRBJ1-1; TRBD1 is a possible D gene (6 bases). The length of the CDR3 is 13 residues. V lost 4 bases and J 0 bases, leaving 7 bases between the germline ends. CDR1 is SGHRS and CDR2 is YFSETQ in the germline V gene. The DNA for the CDR3 is TGCGCCAGCAGCGGGGGGCTGAACACTGAAGCTTTCTTT. It translates to CASSGGLNTEAFF.

The V call is TRBV28, the J call TRBJ2-7; D unclear. V dropped 6 bases and J dropped 4 bases, with 13 bases sitting between them. Looked up from germline, CDR1 is MDHEN and CDR2 is SYDVKM. The CDR3 runs to 13 residues. CDR3 in amino acids: CASSLTAEYEQYF. CDR3 DNA: TGTGCCAGCAGCCTCACGGCCGAATACGAGCAGTACTTC.

This clone appeared a single time. The V and J genes are TRBV11-3 and TRBJ2-7, with 8 bases identical to TRBD1. This CDR3 spans 14 amino acids. Losses at the gene ends were 1 base for V and 4 bases for J; bases not matched to a gene: 3. Germline CDR1 SGHNT, CDR2 YENEEA. CDR3 region: CASSLGTGWYEQYF. CDR3 in DNA: TGTGCCAGCAGCTTAGGGACAGGGTGGTACGAGCAGTACTTC.

This clone was observed a handful of times. The chain recombines TRBV4-1 with TRBJ1-2; D remains unclear. Germline-derived CDR1 and CDR2 are MGHRA and YSYEKL. CDR3 length equals 15 residues. Trimming cost V 4 bases and J 3 bases, with 15 bases left between them. Written as DNA, the CDR3 is TGCGCCAGCAGCCTTTACGATGGGGTAGACTATGGCTACACCTTC. Protein: CASSLYDGVDYGYTF.

The J gene is TRBJ2-7, the V gene TRBV4-2; TRBD2 matches at 7 bases. The CDR3 is 16 amino acids. V trimming: 0 bases; J trimming: 3 bases; junction bases outside the gene matches: 8. The germline V gene encodes CDR1 LGHNA and CDR2 YNFKEQ. The CDR3, as DNA: TGTGCCAGCAGCCAAGATGTTGAACGCGGGAGCTACGAGCAGTACTTC. Residues: CASSQDVERGSYEQYF.